The present TCR beta chain was sequenced within a study of T cell repertoires in cytomegalovirus infection. Study as a whole: Epitope selection comprised recently identified HLA-C-restricted CMV epitopes and well-studied HLA-B-restricted CMV epitopes. CMV infection together with matching HLA type was indicated by public TCR beta signatures.

CDR1 is SGHVS, CDR2 FNYEAQ, per germline. Trimming left V 0 bases short and J 5 bases short, with 13 bases between. The CDR3 spans 15 residues. Study conclusions and caveats: There were HLA-C-restricted CMV-specific TCR beta clonotypes dominating the ex vivo response. Totalled public TCR beta family frequency picked out people who carried CMV plus the relevant HLA.

TCRdb ran MiXCR on the reads and lists one entry per CDR3 protein. The sample gives about half a million distinct CDR3 sequences, about 44% of which show up once; approximately 40% is in the top ten. On this clonotype itself: The antigen is unknown.

This sequence was found in a human donor in good health (CMV status not recorded). Some clones in this sample may be carry-over from other donors' samples. The chain is built from TRBV7-6 and TRBJ2-5; D remains ambiguous. Sequencing was performed on cultured PBMCs, taken from culture after CMV antigen stimulation. The CDR3 loop is CASSLALGFAETQYF. In DNA, the CDR3 is TGTGCCAGCAGCTTAGCGCTTGGGTTTGCGGAGACCCAGTACTTC.